One and the same sample provided the 32 T cell receptor beta chains below, sequenced in a study of T cell clonality in common variable immunodeficiency. Clones were sequenced by immunoSEQ multiplex PCR, and TCRdb holds only the in-frame ones, with some missing. The sample includes some 39,000 clones, none of them occurring once. The specimen sequenced was peripheral blood mononuclear cells. These TCRs come from a person between 18 and 75 years old in good health.

This clone was counted only a few times. The observed sequence ends 3 residues before the CDR3 terminus, with the missing tail filled in from the germline J gene. V usage is TRBV16 and J usage is TRBJ1-4; no firm D call. The length of the CDR3 is 13 residues. V dropped 1 base and J dropped 8 bases, with 8 bases sitting between them. The germline V gene encodes CDR1 KGHSY and CDR2 FQNENV. The CDR3 bases that were read are TGTGCCAGCAGCCAATATCCAGGAGAAAAA. This gives the protein CASSQYPGEK. The whole CDR3 protein is CASSQYPGEKLFF.

Comment on this clone: The CDR3 goes on 3 residues after the read ends, and that part is filled in from the germline J gene. J is TRBJ1-1 and V is TRBV7-8; 7 positions match TRBD1. This CDR3 has 15 amino acids. Germline V gives CDR1 SGHVS, CDR2 FQNEAQ. Trimming cost V 2 bases and J 4 bases; bases outside gene matches: 7. The part of the CDR3 DNA that was read is TGTGCCAGCAGCTTAAGGACAGGACTAATCACTGAA. Translation: CASSLRTGLITE. The full-length CDR3 reads as CASSLRTGLITEAFF.

This clone has a count of ten or more. The CDR3 goes on 3 residues after the read ends, and that part is filled in from the germline J gene. The chain links TRBV20-1 to TRBJ2-5; D may be TRBD1 (5 bases). Germline V gene sequence: CDR1 DFQATT, CDR2 SNEGSKA (reference sequence). Trimming pared 5 bases from V and 5 bases from J, leaving 12 bases between. CDR3 length: 12 residues. CDR3 in amino acids: CSASRGAETQYF. Incomplete CDR3 DNA: TGCAGTGCTTCTCGTGGGGCGGAGACC.

This clone came up a few times. CDR3 protein: CARDHSGSGDDYTF. The sequenced CDR3 bases are TGTGCCAGGGATCATAGCGGGAGCGGGGACGAC. The V gene is TRBV19, the J gene TRBJ1-2, with D possibly TRBD1 on 5 matching bases. Read data end 3 residues before the CDR3 end; the end is taken from the germline J gene. Germline V gene lookup returns CDR1 LNHDA and CDR2 SQIVND (reference sequence). The CDR3 has 14 amino acids.

This clone was detected many times. The read is 3 residues too short to cover the CDR3 end, so that end is filled in from the germline J gene. The rearrangement uses TRBV2 and TRBJ1-5; D gene ambiguous. The ends were cut back, 1 base at V and 7 bases at J, with 11 bases in the middle. CDR1 is SNHLY, CDR2 FYNNEI, per germline. This CDR3 comprises 14 residues. CDR3 DNA, as far as it was read: TGTGCCAGCAGTGAAGTTCGGGTTGCGCAGCCC. Protein: CASSEVRVAQP. The complete CDR3 protein is CASSEVRVAQPQHF.

This clone occurred a few times. The read ends 3 residues before the CDR3 terminus; that terminus is restored from the germline J gene. The gene calls are TRBV7-6 and TRBJ1-3; D perhaps matches TRBD1 (5 bases). Germline CDR1 and CDR2: SGHVS and FNYEAQ. The CDR3 is made up of 15 amino acids. V lost 5 bases to trimming and J lost 0 bases, with 11 bases between them. CDR3 sequence: CASSARQGSGNTIYF. The covered CDR3 bases are TGTGCCAGCAGCGCCCGGCAGGGCTCTGGAAACACC.

This clone was found many times. Read data end 3 residues before the CDR3 end; the end is taken from the germline J gene. The J gene is TRBJ1-1, the V gene TRBV13; 9 bases match TRBD1. Germline loops: CDR1 PRHDT, CDR2 FYEKMQ (reference sequence). There are 16 residues in the CDR3. Germline trimming cut 2 bases from V and 2 bases from J; bases unmatched to any gene: 6. Partial CDR3 DNA: TGTGCCAGCAGCTTACCCACGACAGGGGGTAACACTGAA. Its translation is CASSLPTTGGNTE. Given in full, the CDR3 is CASSLPTTGGNTEAFF. Filled out from reference TRBV13 and TRBJ1-1, the complete variable domain reads AAGVIQSPRHLIKEKRETATLKCYPIPRHDTVYWYQQGPGQDPQFLISFYEKMQSDKGSIPDRFSAQQFSDYHSELNMSSLELGDSALYFCASSLPTTGGNTEAFFGQGTRLTVV.

This clone came up many times. Coverage ceases 3 residues before the CDR3 finishes, and the germline J gene fills in the end. This chain connects TRBV20-1 to TRBJ2-5; 7 nucleotides agree with TRBD1. The ends lost 2 bases at V and 5 bases at J; junction bases unmatched: 8. The CDR3 spans 14 residues. The germline V gene has CDR1 DFQATT and CDR2 SNEGSKA (reference sequence). The CDR3 here is CSARPQGIAETQYF. Partial CDR3 DNA: TGCAGTGCTAGACCACAGGGGATTGCGGAGACC.

This clone was picked up many times. The read ends 3 residues before the CDR3 terminus; that terminus is restored from the germline J gene. The chain uses TRBV28 and TRBJ2-7, with 8 bases that match TRBD2. In germline, CDR1 is MDHEN, CDR2 SYDVKM. The CDR3 loop spans 14 amino acids. The trim removed 3 bases at V and 0 bases at J, leaving 1 base unmatched. CDR3 bases read: TGTGCCAGCAGTTTGGCGGGGGGCTCCTACGAG. Protein product: CASSLAGGSYE. The full CDR3 reads CASSLAGGSYEQYF.

The sample holds many counts of this clone. With the read ending 3 residues before the CDR3 end, the germline J gene is used to fill in that end. The J gene is TRBJ2-4, the V gene TRBV2; 7 positions agree with TRBD2. This CDR3 comprises 13 residues. Germline V gene data show CDR1 as SNHLY and CDR2 as FYNNEI. Trimming cost V 8 bases and J 2 bases; bases outside gene matches: 3. The DNA read from the CDR3 is TGTGCCAGCGGGGGGGACTCCAAAAACATT. This gives the protein CASGGDSKNI. The CDR3 in full is CASGGDSKNIQYF.

This clone was recorded at least ten times. The DNA read from the CDR3 is TGTGCCAGCAGTGAAATGGCCACAGATACG. Protein: CASSEMATDT. The full CDR3 protein reads CASSEMATDTQYF. The chain has TRBV6-4 and TRBJ2-3; D uncertain. With the read ending 3 residues before the CDR3 end, the germline J gene is used to fill in that end. CDR1 and CDR2 from the germline V gene are MRHNA and SNTAGT. This CDR3 spans 13 amino acids. The V gene lost 3 bases and the J gene lost 2 bases, with 6 bases spanning the gap.

This clone was observed at least ten times. Read coverage stops 3 residues before the CDR3 terminus; the germline J gene supplies the remainder. The chain is built from TRBV7-3 and TRBJ2-6; 7 positions agree with TRBD1. This CDR3 is built from 13 residues. CDR1 is SGHTA and CDR2 is FQGTGA in the germline V gene. Trimming at V came to 5 bases and at J to 8 bases, leaving 3 bases not matched to a gene. The sequenced CDR3 bases are TGTGCCAGCAGCCCGGGACAGTCCAACGTC. Encoded protein: CASSPGQSNV. The complete CDR3 reads CASSPGQSNVLTF.

This clone was seen at least ten times. Read data end 3 residues before the CDR3 end; the end is taken from the germline J gene. The V gene is TRBV20-1, the J gene TRBJ2-2; perhaps TRBD1 as D (6 bases). Looked up from germline, CDR1 is DFQATT and CDR2 is SNEGSKA (reference sequence). Trimming removed 6 bases from V and 4 bases from J, with 15 bases in between. The CDR3 is 14 amino acids. CDR3 protein: CSAEQGPSTGELFF. The part of the CDR3 DNA that was read is TGCAGTGCCGAACAGGGCCCTAGCACCGGGGAG.

This clone was picked up many times. The read stops 3 residues short of the end of the CDR3; the missing end is completed from the germline J gene. The chain uses TRBV5-1 and TRBJ1-3; the D gene is possibly TRBD1 (6 bases). The germline V gene has CDR1 SGHRS and CDR2 YFSETQ. Trimming took off 0 bases at V and 2 bases at J, with 9 bases between the two ends. This CDR3 contains 15 residues. The CDR3 bases that were read are TGCGCCAGCAGCTTGGCCACAGGGACTGGAAACACC. As protein: CASSLATGTGNT. In full, the CDR3 reads CASSLATGTGNTIYF.

As concerns this clone: The read ends 3 residues shy of where the CDR3 ends; the end is completed using the germline J gene. J is TRBJ2-7 and V is TRBV18; possible D gene TRBD1, 6 bases. The CDR3 consists of 14 residues. CDR1 KGHSH and CDR2 LQKENI come from the germline V gene. The V end lost 0 bases, the J end lost 4 bases, and 10 bases lay between the germline ends. CDR3 residues: CASSPPDSPYEQYF. The part of the CDR3 DNA that was read is TGTGCCAGCTCACCACCGGACAGCCCTTACGAG. The full variable domain, its missing parts supplied by reference TRBV18 and TRBJ2-7, is NAGVMQNPRHLVRRRGQEARLRCSPMKGHSHVYWYRQLPEEGLKFMVYLQKENIIDESGMPKERFSAEFPKEGPSILRIQQVVRGDSAAYFCASSPPDSPYEQYFGPGTRLTVT.

This clone was seen ten or more times. The CDR3 end falls 3 residues outside the read, so it is completed with the germline J gene. The chain joins TRBV28 to TRBJ2-3, with 10 positions matching TRBD2. The germline CDR1 and CDR2 sequences are MDHEN and SYDVKM. Trimming at V came to 5 bases and at J to 7 bases, leaving 9 bases not matched to a gene. The CDR3 consists of 15 residues. The CDR3 region is CASSVVAGGLNTQYF. The sequenced CDR3 bases are TGTGCCAGCAGTGTAGTAGCGGGAGGTCTGAATACG.

There are many counts of this clone. The CDR3 is cut off 3 residues early in the read; its end comes from the germline J gene. The rearrangement uses TRBV20-1 and TRBJ1-5; D remains unclear. Per the germline V gene, CDR1 is DFQATT and CDR2 is SNEGSKA (reference sequence). Trimming took 0 bases from V and 6 from J, leaving 12 bases between them. CDR3 length equals 14 residues. The CDR3 sequence: CSARDSSGAQPQHF. CDR3 DNA, as far as it was read: TGCAGTGCTAGAGACAGTAGCGGAGCTCAGCCC.

This clone has a count of ten or more. The CDR3 end falls 3 residues outside the read, so it is completed with the germline J gene. The genes are TRBV20-1 and TRBJ2-1; 7 positions agree with TRBD2. V was clipped by 6 bases and J by 5 bases; unmatched bases: 7. The CDR3 extends over 13 amino acids. From germline, CDR1 is DFQATT and CDR2 SNEGSKA (reference sequence). The CDR3 bases that were read are TGCAGTGCGGGACTAAAAATAAACAATGAG. Translating it yields CSAGLKINNE. The whole CDR3 sequence is CSAGLKINNEQFF.

This clone has just a few counts. The CDR3 is CAWRGDSSDTEAFF. The CDR3 bases that were read are TGTGCCTGGAGGGGGGACAGCAGCGACACTGAA. The chain couples TRBV30 to TRBJ1-1; 7 positions match TRBD1. The sequenced fragment ends 3 residues before the CDR3 boundary, so the rest is inferred from the germline J gene. CDR3 size: 14 residues. V was clipped by 3 bases and J by 3 bases; unmatched bases: 7. The germline V gene encodes CDR1 GTSNPN and CDR2 SVGIG (reference sequence).

Regarding this clone: It may be a read error: a sequence one base away is much more abundant. The read finishes 3 residues shy of the CDR3 end, and the germline J gene is used to complete it. The chain couples TRBV7-9 to TRBJ2-2, with D tentatively TRBD1 (6 bases). This CDR3 has 15 amino acids. The V gene's germline CDR1 is SEHNR and CDR2 FQNEAQ (reference sequence). The DNA read from the CDR3 is TGTGCCAGCAGCTCTAACAGGGATTATGATGAAAAG. Protein sequence: CASSSNRDYDEK. The CDR3 as a whole reads CASSSNRDYDEKLFF.

This clone has ten or more counts. The read terminates 3 residues before the CDR3 end, so the remaining end is supplied by the germline J gene. The rearrangement uses TRBV19 and TRBJ2-2, with D possibly TRBD2 on 5 matching bases. Germline V gene data show CDR1 as LNHDA and CDR2 as SQIVND (reference sequence). V was clipped by 6 bases and J by 1 base, with 12 bases between them. The CDR3 totals 15 residues. CDR3 region: CASSDPAGNTGELFF. Partial CDR3 DNA: TGTGCCAGTAGCGACCCGGCGGGGAACACCGGGGAG.

This clone was counted ten times or more. The observed sequence ends 3 residues before the CDR3 terminus, with the missing tail filled in from the germline J gene. The V call is TRBV5-1, the J call TRBJ2-5, with 10 bases fitting TRBD2. This CDR3 is 15 amino acids long. Germline V gene sequence: CDR1 SGHRS, CDR2 YFSETQ. J lost 2 bases, V lost 0 bases, and 1 base had no gene match. The CDR3 bases that were read are TGCGCCAGCAGCTTGGTACTAGCGGGGCAAGAGACC. It translates to CASSLVLAGQET. The whole CDR3 protein is CASSLVLAGQETQYF.

This clone occurred many times. The read ends 3 residues before the CDR3 terminus; that terminus is restored from the germline J gene. V gene TRBV11-2 combines with J gene TRBJ2-7, with D possibly matching TRBD1 (5 bases). V lost 6 bases, J lost 2 bases, and 14 bases lay in between. The CDR3 is made up of 14 amino acids. In germline, CDR1 is SGHAT, CDR2 FQNNGV. CDR3 in amino acids: CASRFAPGTYEQYF. The CDR3 bases that were read are TGTGCCAGCAGATTTGCTCCAGGGACCTACGAG.

This clone was seen at least ten times. The DNA ends 3 residues before the CDR3 does, and the rest of the CDR3 is filled in from the germline J gene. The chain has TRBV6-2 or TRBV6-3 and TRBJ2-7, with 7 bases fitting TRBD1. V was clipped by 8 bases and J by 1 base; unmatched bases: 5. Germline lookup yields CDR1 MNHEY and CDR2 SVGEGT. The CDR3 is 13 amino acids. The CDR3 protein is CASSDRQSYEQYF. CDR3 bases read: TGTGCCAGCTCGGACAGGCAGTCCTACGAG.

This clone was seen ten or more times. The read ends 3 residues shy of where the CDR3 ends; the end is completed using the germline J gene. V usage is TRBV12-5 and J usage is TRBJ2-7; weak D call: TRBD2 (6 bases). Trimming took 5 bases from V and 2 from J, leaving 7 bases between them. The V gene's germline CDR1 is LGHNT and CDR2 FRNRAP. The CDR3 has 12 residues. CDR3 bases read: TGTGCTAGTGGTCGGGGGACCTACGAG. Its protein product is CASGRGTYE. The CDR3 reads in full as CASGRGTYEQYF.

The table lists this clone with many counts. The CDR3 end falls 3 residues outside the read, so it is completed with the germline J gene. This rearrangement joins TRBV5-6 to TRBJ1-5; a weak D match, TRBD1 (6 bases). The CDR3 extends over 15 amino acids. Trimming stripped 4 bases from V and 0 bases from J, with 11 bases between. CDR1 is SGHDT and CDR2 is YYEEEE in the germline V gene. The CDR3 sequence is CASSLGTSSNQPQHF. The sequenced part of the CDR3 DNA is TGTGCCAGCAGCCTGGGGACATCTAGCAATCAGCCC.

Comments on this clone: From the germline J gene comes the end of the CDR3, since the read stops 3 residues before it. V is TRBV30 and J is TRBJ1-2; D possibly corresponds to TRBD1 (5 bases). The CDR3 sequence is 12 residues long. The germline CDR1 and CDR2 sequences are GTSNPN and SVGIG (reference sequence). This CDR3 reads CAFGPFRGDYTF. The DNA read from the CDR3 is TGTGCCTTTGGGCCGTTTCGGGGGGAC.

There are many counts of this clone. From the germline J gene comes the end of the CDR3, since the read stops 3 residues before it. The chain joins TRBV20-1 to TRBJ2-5; 9 nucleotides line up with TRBD1. This CDR3 comprises 16 residues. V lost 1 base, J lost 1 base, and 7 bases stayed unmatched. Germline V CDR1 and CDR2: DFQATT, SNEGSKA (reference sequence). The part of the CDR3 DNA that was read is TGCAGTGCTAGAGCCTCGAGGACAGGGGCCCAAGAGACC. Amino acids: CSARASRTGAQET. In full, the CDR3 reads CSARASRTGAQETQYF.

This clone was detected ten times or more. The CDR3 extends 3 residues past the end of the read, so its final part is completed from the germline J gene. The rearrangement joins TRBV19 to TRBJ2-1; 7 positions match TRBD2. The V gene end was trimmed by 6 bases and the J gene end by 2 bases; junction bases not matched to a gene: 7. From germline, CDR1 is LNHDA and CDR2 SQIVND (reference sequence). This CDR3 has 15 amino acids. Here the CDR3 reads CASSRAGTTYNEQFF. Incomplete CDR3 DNA: TGTGCCAGTAGCCGAGCCGGGACTACCTACAATGAG.

In this sample, this clone turned up many times. Sequencing ends 3 residues short of the CDR3 end; the germline J gene provides the rest. The chain is built from TRBV12-5 and TRBJ2-1, with 11 bases that match TRBD2. From germline, CDR1 is LGHNT and CDR2 FRNRAP. Trimming removed 1 base from V and 6 bases from J; junction bases left unmatched: 8. The CDR3 is 17 residues long. The CDR3: CASGLGLAGGPVNEQFF. CDR3 DNA (partial): TGTGCTAGTGGTTTGGGATTAGCGGGAGGGCCGGTCAATGAG.

This clone was found many times. Incomplete CDR3 DNA: TGTGCCAGCAGACCCCCCGCGGGAGTATACGAG. It translates to CASRPPAGVYE. The CDR3 as a whole reads CASRPPAGVYEQYF. V and J are TRBV7-2 and TRBJ2-7; the match to TRBD2 covers 7 bases. The sequenced fragment ends 3 residues before the CDR3 boundary, so the rest is inferred from the germline J gene. Germline loops: CDR1 SGHTA, CDR2 FQGNSA. The CDR3 has 14 residues. The J segment lost 4 bases and the V segment lost 6 bases, leaving 9 bases of the junction unmatched.

This clone was counted ten times or more. The sequenced fragment ends 3 residues before the CDR3 boundary, so the rest is inferred from the germline J gene. J is TRBJ2-1 and V is TRBV29-1; unclear D gene. With 3 bases removed from V and 0 bases from J, the gap between germline ends came to 3 bases. This CDR3 region has 12 residues. From germline, CDR1 is SQVTM and CDR2 ANQGSEA. The CDR3 here is CSVDISYNEQFF. The covered CDR3 bases are TGCAGCGTTGACATCTCCTACAATGAG.